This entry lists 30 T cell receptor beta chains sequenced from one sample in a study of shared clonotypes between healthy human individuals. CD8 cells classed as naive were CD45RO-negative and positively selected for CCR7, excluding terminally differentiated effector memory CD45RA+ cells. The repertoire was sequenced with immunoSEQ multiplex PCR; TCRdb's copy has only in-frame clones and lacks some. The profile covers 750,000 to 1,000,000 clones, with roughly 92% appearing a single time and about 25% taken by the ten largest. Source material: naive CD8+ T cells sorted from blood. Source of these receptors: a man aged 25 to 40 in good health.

In nucleotides, the CDR3 is TGTGCCATCAGTCGCGGACATACCGACTACGAGCAGTACTTC. It specifies CAISRGHTDYEQYF. J is TRBJ2-7 and V is TRBV10-3, with a tentative D call TRBD1 (5 bases). Germline CDR1 is ENHRY and CDR2 is SYGVKD. Trimming cost V 5 bases and J 3 bases, with 14 bases left between them. The CDR3 loop spans 14 amino acids.

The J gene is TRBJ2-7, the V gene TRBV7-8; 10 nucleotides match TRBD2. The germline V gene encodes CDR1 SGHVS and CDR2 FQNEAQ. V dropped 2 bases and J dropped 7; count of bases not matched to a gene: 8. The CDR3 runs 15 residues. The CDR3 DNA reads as TGTGCCAGCAGCTTAAGTGAACTAGCGGGACCGGAGCAGTACTTC. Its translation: CASSLSELAGPEQYF.

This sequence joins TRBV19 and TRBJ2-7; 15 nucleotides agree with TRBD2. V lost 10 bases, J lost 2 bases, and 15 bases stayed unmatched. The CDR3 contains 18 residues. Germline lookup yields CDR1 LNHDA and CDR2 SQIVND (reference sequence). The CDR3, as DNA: TGTGCCACTTCGTCAGCCGGGACTAGCGGGAGGAAAACCTACGAGCAGTACTTC. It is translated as CATSSAGTSGRKTYEQYF. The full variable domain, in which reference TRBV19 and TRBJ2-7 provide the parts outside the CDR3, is DGGITQSPKYLFRKEGQNVTLSCEQNLNHDAMYWYRQDPGQGLRLIYYSQIVNDFQKGDIAEGYSVSREKKESFPLTVTSAQKNPTAFYLCATSSAGTSGRKTYEQYFGPGTRLTVT.

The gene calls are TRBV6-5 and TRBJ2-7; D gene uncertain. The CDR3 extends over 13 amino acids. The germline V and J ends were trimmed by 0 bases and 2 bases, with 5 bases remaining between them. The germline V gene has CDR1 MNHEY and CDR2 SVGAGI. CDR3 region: CASSYSSAYEQYF. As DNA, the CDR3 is TGTGCCAGCAGTTACTCATCAGCCTACGAGCAGTACTTC.

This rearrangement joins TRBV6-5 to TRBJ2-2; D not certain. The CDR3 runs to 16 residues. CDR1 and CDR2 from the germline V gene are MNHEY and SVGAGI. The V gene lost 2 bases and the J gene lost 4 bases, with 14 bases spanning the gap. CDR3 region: CASSYDPGLGTGELFF. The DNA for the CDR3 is TGTGCCAGCAGTTACGACCCGGGCTTGGGCACCGGGGAGCTGTTTTTT.

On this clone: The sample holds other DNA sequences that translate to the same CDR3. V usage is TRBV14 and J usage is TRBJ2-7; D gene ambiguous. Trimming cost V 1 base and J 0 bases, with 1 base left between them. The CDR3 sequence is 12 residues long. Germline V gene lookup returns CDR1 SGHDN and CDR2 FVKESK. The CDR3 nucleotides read TGTGCCAGCAGCCAAGGCTCCTACGAGCAGTACTTC. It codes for CASSQGSYEQYF.

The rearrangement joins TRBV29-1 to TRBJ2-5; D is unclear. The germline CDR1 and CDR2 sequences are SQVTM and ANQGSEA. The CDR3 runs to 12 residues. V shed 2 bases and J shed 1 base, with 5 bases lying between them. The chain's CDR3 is CSVEQLQETQYF. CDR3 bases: TGCAGCGTTGAACAGCTCCAAGAGACCCAGTACTTC.

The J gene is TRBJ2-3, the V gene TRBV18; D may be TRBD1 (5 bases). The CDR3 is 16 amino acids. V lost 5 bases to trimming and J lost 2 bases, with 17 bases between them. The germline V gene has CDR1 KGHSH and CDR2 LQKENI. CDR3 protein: CASSASEGVDTDTQYF. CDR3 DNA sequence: TGTGCCAGCTCAGCTTCTGAAGGGGTAGACACAGATACGCAGTATTTT. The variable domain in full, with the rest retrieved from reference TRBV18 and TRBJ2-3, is NAGVMQNPRHLVRRRGQEARLRCSPMKGHSHVYWYRQLPEEGLKFMVYLQKENIIDESGMPKERFSAEFPKEGPSILRIQQVVRGDSAAYFCASSASEGVDTDTQYFGPGTRLTVL.

This chain's CDR3 is CSVGDRADQPQHF. The CDR3 region has the DNA TGCAGCGTTGGAGACAGGGCTGATCAGCCCCAGCATTTT. The genes are TRBV29-1 and TRBJ1-5, with TRBD1 matching 7 bases. Germline loops: CDR1 SQVTM, CDR2 ANQGSEA. This CDR3 is 13 amino acids long. After removal of 4 bases from V and 5 bases from J, the junction contained 5 bases not matched to a gene.

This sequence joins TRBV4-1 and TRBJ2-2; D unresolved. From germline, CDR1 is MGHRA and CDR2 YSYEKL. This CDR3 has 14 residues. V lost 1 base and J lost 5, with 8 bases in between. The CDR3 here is CASSQGLWTGELFF. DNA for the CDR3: TGCGCCAGCAGCCAAGGGCTATGGACCGGGGAGCTGTTTTTT.

The DNA of the CDR3 is TGTGCCAGCATTGGGGGTTTCAATGAGCAGTTCTTC. Amino acids: CASIGGFNEQFF. V is TRBV2 and J is TRBJ2-1; D tentatively fits TRBD1 or TRBD2 (5 bases each). This CDR3 has 12 amino acids. The V end was cut by 7 bases, the J end by 6 bases, with 10 bases between. Germline V gene data show CDR1 as SNHLY and CDR2 as FYNNEI.

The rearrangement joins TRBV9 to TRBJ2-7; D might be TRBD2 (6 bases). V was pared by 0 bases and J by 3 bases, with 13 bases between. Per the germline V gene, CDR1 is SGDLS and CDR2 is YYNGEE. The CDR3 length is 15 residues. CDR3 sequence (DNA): TGTGCCAGCAGCGTAGCCGCGGGGACTCACTACGAGCAGTACTTC. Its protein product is CASSVAAGTHYEQYF.

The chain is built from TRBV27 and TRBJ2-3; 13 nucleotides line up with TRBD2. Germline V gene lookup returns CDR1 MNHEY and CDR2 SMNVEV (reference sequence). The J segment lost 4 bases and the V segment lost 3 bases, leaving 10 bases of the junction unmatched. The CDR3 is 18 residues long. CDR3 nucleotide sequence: TGTGCCAGCAGTTTCCTGACCGGACTAGCGGGAGACGCAGATACGCAGTATTTT. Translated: CASSFLTGLAGDADTQYF.

CDR3 nucleotide sequence: TGTGCCAGCATGCCATTACCCCCCGGGACAGGGGAGTACGAGCAGTACTTC. As protein: CASMPLPPGTGEYEQYF. The V gene is TRBV27, the J gene TRBJ2-7, with TRBD1 identical over 10 bases. The ends lost 7 bases at V and 4 bases at J; junction bases unmatched: 16. The CDR3 has 17 residues. Germline loops: CDR1 MNHEY, CDR2 SMNVEV (reference sequence).

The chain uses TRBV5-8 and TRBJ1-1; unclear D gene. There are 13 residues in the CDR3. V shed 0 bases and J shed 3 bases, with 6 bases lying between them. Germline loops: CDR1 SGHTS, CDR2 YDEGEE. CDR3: CASSLDTYTEAFF. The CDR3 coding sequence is TGTGCCAGCAGCTTGGACACTTACACTGAAGCTTTCTTT. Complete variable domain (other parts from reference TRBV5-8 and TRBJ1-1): EAGVTQSPTHLIKTRGQQATLRCSPISGHTSVYWYQQALGLGLQFLLWYDEGEERNRGNFPPRFSGRQFPNYSSELNVNALELEDSALYLCASSLDTYTEAFFGQGTRLTVV.

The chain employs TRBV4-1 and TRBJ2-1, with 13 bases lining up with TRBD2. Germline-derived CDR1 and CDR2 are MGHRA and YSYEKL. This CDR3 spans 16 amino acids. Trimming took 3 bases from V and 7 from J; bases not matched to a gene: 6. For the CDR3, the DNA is TGCGCCAGCAGCCAGGCCATGGGACTAGCGGGAAATGAGCAGTTCTTC. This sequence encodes CASSQAMGLAGNEQFF.

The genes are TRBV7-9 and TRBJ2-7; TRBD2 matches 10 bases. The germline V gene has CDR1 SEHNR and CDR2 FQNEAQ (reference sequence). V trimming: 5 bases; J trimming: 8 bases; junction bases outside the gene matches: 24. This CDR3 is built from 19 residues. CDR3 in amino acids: CASSGLAGAVNTTLFKQYF. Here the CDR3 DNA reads TGTGCCAGCAGCGGCCTAGCGGGAGCCGTAAACACAACCCTTTTCAAGCAGTACTTC.

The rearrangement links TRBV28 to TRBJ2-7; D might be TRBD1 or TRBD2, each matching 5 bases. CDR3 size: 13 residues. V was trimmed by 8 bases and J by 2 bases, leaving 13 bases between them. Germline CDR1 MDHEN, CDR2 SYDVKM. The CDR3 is CASHEGRTYEQYF. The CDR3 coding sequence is TGTGCCAGCCACGAGGGGCGCACCTACGAGCAGTACTTC.

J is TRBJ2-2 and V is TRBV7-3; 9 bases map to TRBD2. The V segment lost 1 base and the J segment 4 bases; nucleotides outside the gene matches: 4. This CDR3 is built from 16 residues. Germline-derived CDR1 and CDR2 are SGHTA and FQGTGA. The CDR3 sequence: CASSLNSGSVTGELFF. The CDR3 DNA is TGTGCCAGCAGCTTAAATAGCGGGAGTGTCACCGGGGAGCTGTTTTTT.

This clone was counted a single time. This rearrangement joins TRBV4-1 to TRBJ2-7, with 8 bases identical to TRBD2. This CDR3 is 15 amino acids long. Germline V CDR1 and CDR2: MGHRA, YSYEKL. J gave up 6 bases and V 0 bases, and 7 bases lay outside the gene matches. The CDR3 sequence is CASSQDGGGVLEQYF. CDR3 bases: TGCGCCAGCAGCCAAGACGGGGGGGGAGTTCTCGAGCAGTACTTC.

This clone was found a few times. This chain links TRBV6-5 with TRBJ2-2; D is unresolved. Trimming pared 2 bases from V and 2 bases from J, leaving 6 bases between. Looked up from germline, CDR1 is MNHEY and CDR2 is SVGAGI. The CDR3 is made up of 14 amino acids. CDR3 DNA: TGTGCCAGCAGTTACAGGGTTAACACCGGGGAGCTGTTTTTT. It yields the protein CASSYRVNTGELFF.

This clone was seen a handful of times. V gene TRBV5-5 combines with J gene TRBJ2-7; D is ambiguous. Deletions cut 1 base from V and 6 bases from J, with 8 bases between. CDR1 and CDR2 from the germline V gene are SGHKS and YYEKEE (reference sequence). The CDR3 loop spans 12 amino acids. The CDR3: CASSLIFREQYF. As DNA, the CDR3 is TGTGCCAGCAGCTTGATTTTTCGCGAGCAGTACTTC. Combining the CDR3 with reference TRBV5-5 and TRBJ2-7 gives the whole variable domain DAGVTQSPTHLIKTRGQQVTLRCSPISGHKSVSWYQQVLGQGPQFIFQYYEKEERGRGNFPDRFSARQFPNYSSELNVNALLLGDSALYLCASSLIFREQYFGPGTRLTVT.

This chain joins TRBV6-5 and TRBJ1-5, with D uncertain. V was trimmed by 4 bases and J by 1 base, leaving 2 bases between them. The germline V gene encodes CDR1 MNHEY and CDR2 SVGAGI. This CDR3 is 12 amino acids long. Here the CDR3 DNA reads TGTGCCAGCAGTTGGAGCAATCAGCCCCAGCATTTT. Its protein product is CASSWSNQPQHF.

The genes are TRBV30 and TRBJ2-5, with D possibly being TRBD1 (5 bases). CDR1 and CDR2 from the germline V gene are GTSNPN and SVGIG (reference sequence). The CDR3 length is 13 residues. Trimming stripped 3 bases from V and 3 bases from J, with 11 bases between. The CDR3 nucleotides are TGTGCCTGGAGGGGCAGGGCGGAAGAGACCCAGTACTTC. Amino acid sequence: CAWRGRAEETQYF.

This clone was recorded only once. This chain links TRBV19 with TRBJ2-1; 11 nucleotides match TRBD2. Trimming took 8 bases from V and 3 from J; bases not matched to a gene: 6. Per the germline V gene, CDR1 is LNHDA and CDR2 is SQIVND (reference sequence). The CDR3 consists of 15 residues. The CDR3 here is CASLLAGVVYNEQFF. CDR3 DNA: TGTGCCAGTTTACTAGCGGGAGTCGTCTACAATGAGCAGTTCTTC.

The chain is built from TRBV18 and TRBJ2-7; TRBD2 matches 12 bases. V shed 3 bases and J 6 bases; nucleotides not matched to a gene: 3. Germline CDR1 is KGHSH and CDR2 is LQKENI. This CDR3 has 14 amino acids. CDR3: CASSPWTSGIEQYF. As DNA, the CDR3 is TGTGCCAGCTCACCCTGGACTAGCGGGATCGAGCAGTACTTC.

This CDR3 is CASSMDSVTTYGYTF. CDR3 DNA: TGTGCCAGCAGCATGGACAGCGTCACTACCTATGGCTACACCTTC. This sequence joins TRBV5-5 and TRBJ1-2, with D possibly TRBD1 on 6 matching bases. The V and J ends lost 4 bases and 4 bases respectively, with 17 bases between them. In germline, CDR1 is SGHKS, CDR2 YYEKEE (reference sequence). This CDR3 has 15 amino acids.

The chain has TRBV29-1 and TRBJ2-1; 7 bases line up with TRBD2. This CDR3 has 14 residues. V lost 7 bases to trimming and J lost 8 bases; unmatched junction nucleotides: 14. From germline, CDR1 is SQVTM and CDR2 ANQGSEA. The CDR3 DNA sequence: TGCAGCGCCCACCTAGCGGACCCCTTCGATGAGCAGTTCTTC. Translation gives CSAHLADPFDEQFF.

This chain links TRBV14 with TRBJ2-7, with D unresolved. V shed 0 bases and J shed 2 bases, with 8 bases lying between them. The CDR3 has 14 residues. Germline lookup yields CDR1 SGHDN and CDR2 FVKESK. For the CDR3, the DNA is TGTGCCAGCAGCCAAGATCCCCCCCCCTACGAGCAGTACTTC. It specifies CASSQDPPPYEQYF. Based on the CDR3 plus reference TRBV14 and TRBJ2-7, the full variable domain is EAGVTQFPSHSVIEKGQTVTLRCDPISGHDNLYWYRRVMGKEIKFLLHFVKESKQDESGMPNNRFLAERTGGTYSTLKVQPAELEDSGVYFCASSQDPPPYEQYFGPGTRLTVT.

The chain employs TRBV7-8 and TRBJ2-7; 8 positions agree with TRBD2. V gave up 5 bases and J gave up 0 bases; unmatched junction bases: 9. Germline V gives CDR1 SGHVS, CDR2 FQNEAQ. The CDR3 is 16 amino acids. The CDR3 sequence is CASSPFTSGGSYEQYF. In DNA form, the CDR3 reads TGTGCCAGCAGCCCATTTACTAGCGGAGGCTCCTACGAGCAGTACTTC.